This T cell receptor (beta chain) was sequenced in a study of T cell changes during pregnancy in multiple sclerosis. Trimming removed 7 bases from V and 6 bases from J; junction bases left unmatched: 14. From germline, CDR1 is GTSNPN and CDR2 SVGIG (reference sequence). This CDR3 has 15 amino acids. Profiled with immunoSEQ multiplex PCR; TCRdb holds only in-frame clones, not every one. The sample includes roughly 89,000 clones, over 85% of them seen just once. The sequence was obtained from a female donor with multiple sclerosis, enrolled in a pregnancy study. Specimen: peripheral blood, collected in the first trimester of pregnancy. The chain employs TRBV30 and TRBJ1-3, with TRBD1 matching over 8 bases. The CDR3 loop reads CASWTGHLSANTIYF. CDR3 DNA sequence: TGTGCCTCATGGACAGGGCATTTAAGCGCAAACACCATATATTTT.